This T cell receptor (beta chain) emerged from a study of vaccination and CD4 T cells after COVID-19. At the level of the study: In the convalescent cohort, there were six males and four females, two of them Hispanic. Taking of post-vaccine samples occurred a median 72 days after dose two (range 14 to 241). Findings of the study overall: Within the convalescent patients, spike mono-reactivity was found in 304 of 307 vaccine-specific clones.

V lost 8 bases, J lost 2 bases, and 13 bases lay in between. The CDR3 totals 13 residues. Germline CDR1 SGHTA, CDR2 FQGNSA. Treatment denoted: roughly ten-day PBMC culture with coronavirus spike peptide pools or control peptides (ViraFEST assay). As to this clonotype: Its antigen is currently unknown.

Sequencing of DNA taken from cultured CD4+ T cells relied on the Oncomine TCR Beta short-read assay. Researchers extracted genomic DNA from CD4+ T cells that had been cultured. TCRdb re-analysed the PCR reads in MiXCR, keeping a single row per CDR3 protein. The sample lists around 15,000 distinct CDR3 sequences, 40% to 55% occurring once. Sequencing was done on a sample of CD4+ T cells from blood, cultured in vitro. This TCR derives from a human donor who had recovered from COVID-19. J is TRBJ2-7 and V is TRBV7-2; maybe TRBD1 (7 bases). CDR3 DNA: TGTGCCAGCGCCCAGGGGGGCCCCTACGAGCAGTACTTC. Translated: CASAQGGPYEQYF. Combining the CDR3 with reference TRBV7-2 and TRBJ2-7 gives the whole variable domain GAGVSQSPSNKVTEKGKDVELRCDPISGHTALYWYRQSLGQGLEFLIYFQGNSAPDKSGLPSDRFSAERTGGSVSTLTIQRTQQEDSAVYLCASAQGGPYEQYFGPGTRLTVT.